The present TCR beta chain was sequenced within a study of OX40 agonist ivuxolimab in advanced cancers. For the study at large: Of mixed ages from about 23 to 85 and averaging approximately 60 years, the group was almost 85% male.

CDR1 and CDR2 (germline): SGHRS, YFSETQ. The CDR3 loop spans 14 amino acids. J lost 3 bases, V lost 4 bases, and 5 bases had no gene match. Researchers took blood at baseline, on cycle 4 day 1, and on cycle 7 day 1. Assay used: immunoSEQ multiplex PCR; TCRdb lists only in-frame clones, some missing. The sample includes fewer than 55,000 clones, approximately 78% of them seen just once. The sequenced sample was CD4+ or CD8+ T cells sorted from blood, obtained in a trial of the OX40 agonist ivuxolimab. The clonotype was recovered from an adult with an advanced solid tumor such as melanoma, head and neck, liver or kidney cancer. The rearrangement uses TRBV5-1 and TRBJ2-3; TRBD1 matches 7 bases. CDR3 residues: CASSTGTETDTQYF. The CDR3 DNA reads TGCGCCAGCAGCACAGGGACAGAAACAGATACGCAGTATTTT.